The clone carrying this T cell receptor (beta chain) was observed a few times. Antigen: not known. This sample was included in a study of post-analysis software for immune sequencing data. About the study: Some patients lacked subtype; others had relapsing-remitting, secondary progressive or progressive-relapsing disease.

V lost 0 bases and J lost 0, with 15 bases in between. The germline V gene encodes CDR1 SGHRS and CDR2 YFSETQ. CDR3 size: 17 residues. Each TCR beta cDNA library carried unique molecular identifiers. Input populations of 1 to 10 million T cells gave rise to some 500,000 cDNA molecules. TCRdb fed the PCR reads into MiXCR, producing one record per CDR3 protein. Of about 540,000 distinct CDR3 sequences in the sample, approximately 34% are singletons; the top ten hold under 7%. The study's findings and limits: Compared against controls, patients with multiple sclerosis displayed significantly lower normalized Chao1 diversity. A handful of TRBV segments were significantly more frequent in patients than in controls. TRBV5-6, TRBV5-1 and TRBV20-1 were among these segments.

The chain recombines TRBV5-1 with TRBJ2-5, with D possibly being TRBD1 (6 bases). The origin of this receptor is a girl between 2 and 17 years old with multiple sclerosis. The sequenced sample consisted of blood. The CDR3 sequence is CASSLVGTPSYQETQYF. CDR3 DNA: TGCGCCAGCAGCTTGGTTGGGACACCATCGTACCAAGAGACCCAGTACTTC. Based on the CDR3 plus reference TRBV5-1 and TRBJ2-5, the full variable domain is KAGVTQTPRYLIKTRGQQVTLSCSPISGHRSVSWYQQTPGQGLQFLFEYFSETQRNKGNFPGRFSGRQFSNSRSEMNVSTLELGDSALYLCASSLVGTPSYQETQYFGPGTRLLVL.